This TCR beta chain was captured by sequencing in a study of cytotoxic CD8 clonotypes in ibrutinib-treated CLL. Generated by immunoSEQ multiplex PCR, the TCRdb table keeps only in-frame clones and is missing some. The repertoire consists of 60,000 to 75,000 clones, with about nine tenths occurring once and the leading ten covering roughly 3%. General observations from the study: Public clonotypes proved infrequent, and on treatment they shrank or remained steady.

The CDR3 runs 14 residues. V lost 1 base and J lost 4, with 10 bases in between. CDR1 and CDR2 (germline): SGHAT, FQNNGV. In the case of this clone: The antigen is undetermined.

This receptor was taken from a human donor with chronic lymphocytic leukemia. Sample: PBMCs, taken after 12 months of ibrutinib treatment. This rearrangement joins TRBV11-2 to TRBJ1-2; D gene unclear. This CDR3 is CASSLVGAGYGYTF. The CDR3 bases are TGTGCCAGCAGCTTAGTGGGAGCTGGCTATGGCTACACCTTC.